This TCR beta chain was observed in a study of CD8+CD57+ T cells in acquired aplastic anemia. General study points: Patients and controls shared about 30 CD8+ CDR3 sequences, which appeared highly expressed in patients and within their immunodominant clones.

Those patients picked for sequencing had displayed CD8+CD57+ cell expansion on flow cytometry. CDR1 and CDR2 from the germline V gene are MNHEY and SVGAGI. The CDR3 is 13 residues long. V gave up 4 bases and J gave up 6 bases; unmatched junction bases: 5. Note on this clonotype: Its antigen is still unknown.

Investigators profiled TCR beta VDJ and CDR3 from genomic DNA template. TCRdb fed the reads into MiXCR, producing one record per CDR3 protein. Altogether some 170,000 distinct CDR3 sequences are present, 55% to 65% being singletons, with the ten largest covering roughly 42%. The receptor comes from a human donor with aplastic anemia. V and J are TRBV6-5 and TRBJ2-7; 8 bases align to TRBD1. The sample comprised sorted CD4+, CD8+, or CD8+CD57+ T cells (not recorded which) from PBMCs. Here the CDR3 reads CASSSTGVVEQYF. Written as DNA, the CDR3 is TGTGCCAGCAGTTCGACAGGGGTGGTCGAGCAGTACTTC.